This T cell receptor (beta chain) was sequenced for a study of blood T cell repertoires in COVID-19 (dated by TCRdb to 2018 to 2021). Describing the broader study: Samples covering the acute and convalescent phases of COVID-19 were provided by collaborators in the United States, Italy and Spain. The samples were drawn from two sources: the first 160 participants of the ongoing ImmuneRACE study, and fewer than 1,500 subjects contributed by 6 global collaborators. Where available, HLA class I and class II types were taken from metadata supplied by the sample provider and were not determined by assay-based typing. Subjects who had been exposed to COVID-19, were actively infected with it, or had recovered from it provided the deeply sampled blood TCRbeta repertoires that made up the dataset. The repertoires were released in a freely available public database meant as a resource for research on the immune response to SARS-CoV-2. Nearly every sample came with metadata listing a de-identified subject ID, COVID-19 status, age in years and sex. The material from the prospective study consisted of cDNA or gDNA derived from T cells, B-cell-depleted T cells, or PBMCs.

This clone appeared once. Its antigen target is currently unknown. No much larger clone exists at a distance of one base, and base qualities are not known. Whole blood was collected in K2EDTA tubes by collaborating institutions according to the institutions' own protocols. For TCRbeta analysis, collaborator samples were shipped as frozen whole blood, as isolated PBMCs, or as DNA extracted from either sample type. What the work shows at the level of the full study, not this receptor alone: The amount of clinical and demographic metadata varied by source and participant and was provided uncurated.

The CDR3 goes from the cysteine to the phenylalanine over 13 residues. Only the CDR3 part of the read is kept: 39 bases, read in frame from the first base. V lost 4 bases and J lost 1 base; the stretch between them is 5 bases long. TCRbeta CDR3 regions were amplified from genomic DNA using the immunoSEQ Assay, a bias-controlled multiplex PCR. As for the original processing: The number of nucleated cells in each sample was estimated from the amplification of reference gene primers within the assay. To quantify the absolute abundance of each unique TCRbeta CDR3 rearrangement, sequence reads were collapsed and filtered. For each sample, productive Simpson clonality was calculated by taking the square root of Simpson's diversity index across productive rearrangements. Here the immuneACCESS table is served through TCRdb, limited to in-frame sequences with V and J called. Missing clones are a known gap in these copies; in checked studies unresolved V genes cover under half, and the rest lacks a known reason. D and trimming come from the DNA, and the V and J calls and clone size come from that table. The sample table lists 150,000 to 200,000 clones, around 86% of them with a count of one. Roughly 8% of the sample goes to the ten largest clones.

Sequencing input: peripheral blood. This sequence was found in a man in his 60s with acute or convalescent COVID-19. The rearrangement combines TRBV23-1 with TRBJ1-5; TRBD1 is perhaps the D gene, given 5 matching bases. TRBV23-1 is treated as an ORF (open reading frame) with a function not yet certain. At the DNA level, the sequence is TGCGCCAGCAGTCGGGGCAGCAATCAGCCCCAGCATTTT. It encodes CASSRGSNQPQHF.